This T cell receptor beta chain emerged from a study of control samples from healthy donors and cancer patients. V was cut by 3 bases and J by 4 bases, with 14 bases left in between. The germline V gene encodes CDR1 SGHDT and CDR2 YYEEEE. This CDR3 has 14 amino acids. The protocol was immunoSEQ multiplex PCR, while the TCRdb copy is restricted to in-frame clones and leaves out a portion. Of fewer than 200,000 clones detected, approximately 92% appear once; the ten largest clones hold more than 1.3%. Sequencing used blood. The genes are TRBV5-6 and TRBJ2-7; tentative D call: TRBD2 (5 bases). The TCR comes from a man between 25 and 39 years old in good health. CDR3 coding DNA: TGTGCCAGCAGCTGGGAGCTAGCTAGGTACGAGCAGTACTTC. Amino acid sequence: CASSWELARYEQYF.